This T cell receptor (beta chain) was profiled in a study of regulatory and conventional T cells in RAG deficiency (dated by TCRdb to 2016 to 2017). Regarding the complete study: The study used high-throughput TCR beta sequencing to compare repertoire diversity and composition of Treg, conventional CD4+ and CD8+ T cells between RAG-deficient patients and healthy controls. Beyond this particular receptor, the publication reports: Compared with controls, Omenn syndrome and CID/AS patients had approximately 97-fold fewer unique TCR beta sequences in Treg cells, but only approximately 10-fold fewer in the other subsets. Sorted CD25-high CD127-low cells from Omenn syndrome patients may represent peripherally activated cells rather than bona fide Treg cells. Some T-cell subset analyses were not done for some subjects. Shorter CDR3 lengths were found in all patient T-cell subsets, and >75% Treg-Tconv repertoire overlap at nucleotide and amino acid level was observed in Omenn syndrome patients. Compared with control T-cell subpopulations, the RAG-deficient patients had markedly lower Shannon entropy and higher Simpson indices.

The germline V gene (reference sequence) gives CDR1 as LNHDA and CDR2 as SQIVND. From the cysteine up to the phenylalanine, the CDR3 has a length of 15 residues. Of the read, only the CDR3 DNA is kept; its 45 bases are in frame from base 1. Germline trimming: 7 bases from V, 7 bases from J; junction bases outside gene matches: 9. Before genomic DNA extraction, conventional CD4+ T cells were isolated from blood as CD25-low CD127-high cells. For repertoire analyses, the comparison group consisted of roughly 8 healthy control donors. In the case of this clone: What this receptor recognizes is not known. There are no base qualities to consult, and no much larger clone falls within one base.

The library was made by the immunoSEQ multiplex PCR assay. Genomic DNA from the sorted T-cell subsets was used to amplify rearranged TCR beta chain products, which were then sequenced. Turning to the authors' computational methods: Shannon entropy and Simpson indices were used to measure how diverse the repertoire of productive TCR beta rearrangements was. Clonal expansion was assessed using the summed frequency of the 100 most abundant productive TCR beta clonotypes among total reads. A self-reactivity index based on amino acid usage at CDR3beta positions 6 and 7 was applied to the TRB repertoires. Two-way ANOVA was used for repertoire analyses, and Student t or Mann-Whitney tests were used for flow cytometric analyses. TCRdb limited this immuneACCESS table to in-frame rearrangements with V and J called. A share of clones is missing; checked studies link under half to unresolved V genes, and the rest is unexplained. The D gene and trimming were derived from the DNA, and the V and J assignments and clone size from that table. The sample includes approximately 21,000 clones, with around 95% observed a single time. The ten largest clones take up 1% to 1.5% of the sample.

These data were also filed under a second study, of regulatory T cells. The second paper further reports: The multiplex PCR relied on 52 forward TRBV primers and 13 reverse TRBJ primers, and amplification bias was corrected through assay-based and computational methods. Restricted unique TRB V-J pairs and skewed V and J gene usage were observed in patient repertoires, most markedly in regulatory T cells. Between CD3G-deficient patients and healthy controls, the study compared T-cell receptor beta repertoires in sorted regulatory T cells, conventional CD4+ T cells and CD8+ T cells. Ficoll density separation was used to isolate peripheral blood mononuclear cells. Rearranged TRB loci were amplified from genomic DNA by multiplex PCR within the immunoSEQ assay. TRB amplicons were sequenced on an Illumina HiSeq platform. Custom algorithms error-filtered the raw sequences and aligned them to reference gene sequences, after which the immunoSEQ online tools were used for analysis. The frequencies of productive and nonproductive TRB rearrangements were evaluated among unique sequences as well as among total sequences. Prism software was used to run t tests, Mann-Whitney tests or two-way ANOVA for comparisons between groups.

The rearranged segments are TRBV19 and TRBJ1-4; the junction holds 10 bases that match TRBD1. What was sequenced was CD25- CD4+ T cells sorted from blood. The sequence came from a human donor in good health. The CDR3 protein: CASTHGGTGAEKLFF. The sequence in DNA is TGTGCCAGTACACACGGCGGGACAGGGGCTGAAAAACTGTTTTTT.